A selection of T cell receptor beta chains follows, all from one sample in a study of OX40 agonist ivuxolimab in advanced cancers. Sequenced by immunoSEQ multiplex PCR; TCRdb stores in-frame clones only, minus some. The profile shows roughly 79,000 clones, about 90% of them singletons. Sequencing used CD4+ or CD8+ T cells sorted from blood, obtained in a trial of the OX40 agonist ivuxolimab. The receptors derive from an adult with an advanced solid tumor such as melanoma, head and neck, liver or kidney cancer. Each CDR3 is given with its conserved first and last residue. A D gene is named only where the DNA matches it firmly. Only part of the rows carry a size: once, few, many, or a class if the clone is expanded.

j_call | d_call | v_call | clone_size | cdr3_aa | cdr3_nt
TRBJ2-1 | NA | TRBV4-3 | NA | CASSQDWASISYNEQFF | TGCGCCAGCAGCCAAGATTGGGCGTCAATCTCCTACAATGAGCAGTTCTTC
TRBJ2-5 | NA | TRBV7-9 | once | CASSLLAAQETQYF | TGTGCCAGCAGCTTATTGGCAGCACAAGAGACCCAGTACTTC
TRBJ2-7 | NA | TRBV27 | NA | CASSLRQGPYEQYF | TGTGCCAGCAGTTTACGGCAGGGCCCCTACGAGCAGTACTTC
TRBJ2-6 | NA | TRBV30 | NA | CAWSWVRGFTTGANVLTF | TGTGCCTGGAGTTGGGTCAGGGGATTCACTACTGGGGCCAACGTCCTGACTTTC
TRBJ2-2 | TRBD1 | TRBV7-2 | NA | CASSLGTGANTGELFF | TGTGCCAGCAGCTTAGGCACAGGGGCCAACACCGGGGAGCTGTTTTTT
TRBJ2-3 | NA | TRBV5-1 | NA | CASSLGDGSTDTQYF | TGCGCCAGCAGCTTGGGGGACGGGAGCACAGATACGCAGTATTTT
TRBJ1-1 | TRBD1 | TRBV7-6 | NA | CASSSYRGPNMNTEAFF | TGTGCCAGCAGCTCATACAGGGGGCCGAACATGAACACTGAAGCTTTCTTT
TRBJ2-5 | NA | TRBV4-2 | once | CASSTLTTSPDGETQYF | TGTGCCAGCAGCACCCTGACTACTAGCCCGGACGGTGAGACCCAGTACTTC
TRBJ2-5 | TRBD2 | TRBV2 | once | CASPASGLTRGETQYF | TGTGCCAGCCCGGCTAGCGGGTTAACCCGGGGGGAGACCCAGTACTTC
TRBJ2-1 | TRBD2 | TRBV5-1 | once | CASSRTSGAYNEQFF | TGCGCCAGCAGCCGGACTAGCGGGGCCTACAATGAGCAGTTCTTC
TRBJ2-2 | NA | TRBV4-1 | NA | CASSQDRVAGELFF | TGCGCCAGCAGCCAAGATCGAGTAGCCGGGGAGCTGTTTTTT
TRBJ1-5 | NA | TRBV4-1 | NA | CASSHPPAGVSNQPQHF | TGCGCCAGCAGCCATCCCCCGGCAGGGGTTAGCAATCAGCCCCAGCATTTT
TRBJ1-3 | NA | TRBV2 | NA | CASSEIDRHSGNTIYF | TGTGCCAGCAGTGAGATTGACAGGCACTCTGGAAACACCATATATTTT
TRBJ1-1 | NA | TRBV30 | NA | CAWLGGGGTEAFF | TGTGCCTGGCTCGGGGGGGGAGGCACTGAAGCTTTCTTT
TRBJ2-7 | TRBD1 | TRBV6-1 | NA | CASSGLWTGSVYEQYF | TGTGCCAGCAGTGGGCTTTGGACAGGGTCAGTGTACGAGCAGTACTTC
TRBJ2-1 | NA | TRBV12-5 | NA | CASGYGTYQTRNVTGSYNEQFF | TGTGCTAGTGGATACGGGACATACCAGACTAGAAACGTTACTGGGTCCTACAATGAGCAGTTCTTC
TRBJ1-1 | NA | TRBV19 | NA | CASSISGTMNTEAFF | TGTGCCAGTAGTATTTCAGGAACCATGAACACTGAAGCTTTCTTT
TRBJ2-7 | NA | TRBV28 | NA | CASSSPPQGLYEQYF | TGTGCCAGCAGTTCACCACCCCAGGGCCTCTACGAGCAGTACTTC
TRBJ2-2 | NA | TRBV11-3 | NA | CASSLESGGNTGELFF | TGTGCCAGCAGCTTAGAGTCAGGCGGAAACACCGGGGAGCTGTTTTTT
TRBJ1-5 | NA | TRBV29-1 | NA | CSVGKGGEQPQHF | TGCAGCGTTGGAAAGGGGGGCGAACAGCCCCAGCATTTT
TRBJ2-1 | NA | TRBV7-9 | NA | CASSLGTGHNEQFF | TGTGCCAGCAGCTTAGGCACAGGGCATAATGAGCAGTTCTTC
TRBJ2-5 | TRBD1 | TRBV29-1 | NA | CSVESLTGMGETQYF | TGCAGCGTTGAAAGCCTGACAGGGATGGGGGAGACCCAGTACTTC
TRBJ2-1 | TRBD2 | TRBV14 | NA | CASSHLTGREWNEQFF | TGTGCCAGCAGCCACTTAACCGGGCGGGAGTGGAATGAGCAGTTCTTC
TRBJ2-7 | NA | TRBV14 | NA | CASSQDAGGGEQYF | TGTGCCAGCAGCCAAGATGCGGGCGGCGGCGAGCAGTACTTC
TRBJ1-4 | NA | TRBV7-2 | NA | CASSSVRGEKLFF | TGTGCCAGCAGCTCCGTCAGGGGTGAAAAACTGTTTTTT
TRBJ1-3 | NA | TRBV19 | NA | CASTTGPTGNTIYF | TGTGCCAGTACGACAGGTCCCACTGGAAACACCATATATTTT
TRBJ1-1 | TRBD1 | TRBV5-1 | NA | CASSFGQGGFSEAFF | TGCGCCAGCAGCTTTGGACAGGGGGGGTTCTCTGAAGCTTTCTTT
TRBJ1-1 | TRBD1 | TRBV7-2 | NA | CASSFVRTGGNTEAFF | TGTGCCAGCAGCTTTGTCCGGACAGGGGGGAACACTGAAGCTTTCTTT
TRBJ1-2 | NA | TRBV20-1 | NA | CSAWARGYTF | TGCAGTGCTTGGGCCCGGGGCTACACCTTC
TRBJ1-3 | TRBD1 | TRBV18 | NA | CASSDRPSSGNTIYF | TGTGCCAGCTCGGACAGGCCGAGCTCTGGAAACACCATATATTTT
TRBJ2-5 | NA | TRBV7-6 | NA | CASSFPQGTQYF | TGTGCCAGCAGCTTCCCACAAGGGACCCAGTACTTC
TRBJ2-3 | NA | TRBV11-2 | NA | CASSSSVITDTQYF | TGTGCCAGCAGCTCTAGCGTAATCACAGATACGCAGTATTTT
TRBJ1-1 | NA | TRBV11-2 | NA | CASSLEVNTEAFF | TGTGCCAGCAGCTTAGAAGTTAACACTGAAGCTTTCTTT
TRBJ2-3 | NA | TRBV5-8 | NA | CASSRGLGPPGDTQYF | TGTGCCAGCAGCCGGGGACTTGGCCCCCCCGGGGATACGCAGTATTTT
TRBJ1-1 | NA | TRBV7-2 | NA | CASRLEVNTEAFF | TGTGCCAGCAGGTTGGAGGTGAACACTGAAGCTTTCTTT
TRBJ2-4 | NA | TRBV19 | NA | CASSTVRDRSKNIQYF | TGTGCCAGTAGTACGGTTCGTGACAGAAGCAAAAACATTCAGTACTTC
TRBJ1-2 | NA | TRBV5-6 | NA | CASSRTGILYGYTF | TGTGCCAGCAGCAGGACCGGGATCCTCTATGGCTACACCTTC
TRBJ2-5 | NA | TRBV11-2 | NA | CASSLDRVTQQETQYF | TGTGCCAGCAGCTTAGATCGGGTTACACAACAAGAGACCCAGTACTTC
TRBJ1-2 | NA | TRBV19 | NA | CASSTRTGSNYGYTF | TGTGCCAGTAGTACCCGTACAGGATCTAACTATGGCTACACCTTC
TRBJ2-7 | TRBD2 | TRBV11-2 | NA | CASSLGGGAGEVLF | TGTGCCAGCAGCTTAGGGGGAGGAGCGGGAGAAGTCCTCTTC
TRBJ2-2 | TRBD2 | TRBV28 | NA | CASSLGTSGSVGELFF | TGTGCCAGCAGTTTGGGGACTAGCGGGAGTGTTGGGGAGCTGTTTTTT
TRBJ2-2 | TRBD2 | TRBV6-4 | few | CASRTSGTPTGELFF | TGTGCCTCCCGGACTAGCGGGACTCCCACCGGGGAGCTGTTTTTT
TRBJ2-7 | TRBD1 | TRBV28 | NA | CASTSGTGVREQYF | TGTGCCAGCACCTCCGGGACAGGGGTCAGGGAGCAGTACTTC
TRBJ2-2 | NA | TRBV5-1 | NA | CASSLSARTAPNTGELFF | TGCGCCAGCAGCTTAAGCGCAAGGACAGCGCCGAACACCGGGGAGCTGTTTTTT
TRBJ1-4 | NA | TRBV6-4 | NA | CASSDVAGATNEKLFF | TGTGCCAGCAGTGATGTCGCAGGGGCAACTAATGAAAAACTGTTTTTT
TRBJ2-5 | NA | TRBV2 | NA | CASSENGQNQETQYF | TGTGCCAGCAGTGAAAATGGGCAGAACCAAGAGACCCAGTACTTC
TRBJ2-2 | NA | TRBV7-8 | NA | CASSLADPGSDTGELFF | TGTGCCAGCAGCTTAGCTGACCCAGGTTCGGACACCGGGGAGCTGTTTTTT
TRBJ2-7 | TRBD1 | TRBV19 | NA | CASSFNRGREQYF | TGTGCCAGTAGTTTCAACAGGGGACGCGAGCAGTACTTC
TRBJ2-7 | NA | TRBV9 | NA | CASSPGESRSYEQYF | TGTGCCAGCAGCCCAGGAGAAAGCCGGTCCTACGAGCAGTACTTC
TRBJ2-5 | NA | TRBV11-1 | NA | CASSLAQGPFETQYF | TGTGCCAGCAGCTTAGCCCAGGGTCCGTTCGAGACCCAGTACTTC
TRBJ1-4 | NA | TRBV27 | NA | CASGWGGWGGANEKLFF | TGTGCCAGCGGCTGGGGGGGATGGGGTGGGGCTAATGAAAAACTGTTTTTT
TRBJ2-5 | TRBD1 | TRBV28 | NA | CASRGTGYQETQYF | TGTGCCAGCAGGGGGACAGGTTACCAAGAGACCCAGTACTTC